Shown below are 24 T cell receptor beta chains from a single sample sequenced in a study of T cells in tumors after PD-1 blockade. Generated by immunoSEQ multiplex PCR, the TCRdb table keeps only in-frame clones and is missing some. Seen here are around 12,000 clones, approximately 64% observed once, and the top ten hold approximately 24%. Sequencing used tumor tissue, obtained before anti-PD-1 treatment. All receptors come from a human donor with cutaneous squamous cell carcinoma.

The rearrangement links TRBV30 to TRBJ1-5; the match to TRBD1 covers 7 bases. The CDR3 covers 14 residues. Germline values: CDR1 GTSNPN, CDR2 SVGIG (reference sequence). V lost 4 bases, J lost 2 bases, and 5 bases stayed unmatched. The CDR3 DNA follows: TGTGCCTGGAACAGGGGATTTGGCAATCAGCCCCAGCATTTT. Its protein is CAWNRGFGNQPQHF.

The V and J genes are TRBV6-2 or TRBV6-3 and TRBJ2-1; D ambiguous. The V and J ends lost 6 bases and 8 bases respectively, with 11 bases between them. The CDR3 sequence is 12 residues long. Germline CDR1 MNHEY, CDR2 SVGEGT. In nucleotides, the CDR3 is TGTGCCAGCAGCCCCGGTGGCGATGAGCAGTTCTTC. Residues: CASSPGGDEQFF.

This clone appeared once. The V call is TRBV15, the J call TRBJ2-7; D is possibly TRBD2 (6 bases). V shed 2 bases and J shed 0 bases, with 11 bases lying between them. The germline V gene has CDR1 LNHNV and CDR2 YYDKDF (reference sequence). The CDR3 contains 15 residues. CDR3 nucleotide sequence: TGTGCCACCAGCAGATCCGGGAGCAGCTCCTACGAGCAGTACTTC. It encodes CATSRSGSSSYEQYF.

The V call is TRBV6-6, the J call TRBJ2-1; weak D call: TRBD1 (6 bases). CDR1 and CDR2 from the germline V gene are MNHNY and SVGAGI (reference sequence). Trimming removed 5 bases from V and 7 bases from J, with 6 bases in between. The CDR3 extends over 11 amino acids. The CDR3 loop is CASSTGNEQFF. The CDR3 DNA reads TGTGCCAGCAGTACAGGGAATGAGCAGTTCTTC.

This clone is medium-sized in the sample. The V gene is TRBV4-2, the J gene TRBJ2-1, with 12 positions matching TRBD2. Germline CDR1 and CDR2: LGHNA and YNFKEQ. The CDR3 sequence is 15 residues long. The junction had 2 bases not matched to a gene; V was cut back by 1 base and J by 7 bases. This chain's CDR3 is CASSQVTSGRNEQFF. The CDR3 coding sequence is TGTGCCAGCAGCCAAGTAACTAGCGGGAGGAATGAGCAGTTCTTC.

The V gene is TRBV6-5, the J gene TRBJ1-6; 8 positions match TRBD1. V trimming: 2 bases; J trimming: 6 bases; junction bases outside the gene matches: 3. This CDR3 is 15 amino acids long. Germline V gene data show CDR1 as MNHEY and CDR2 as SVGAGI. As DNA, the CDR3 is TGTGCCAGCAGTTACGACGGACAGGGTAATTCACCCCTCCACTTT. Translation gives CASSYDGQGNSPLHF.

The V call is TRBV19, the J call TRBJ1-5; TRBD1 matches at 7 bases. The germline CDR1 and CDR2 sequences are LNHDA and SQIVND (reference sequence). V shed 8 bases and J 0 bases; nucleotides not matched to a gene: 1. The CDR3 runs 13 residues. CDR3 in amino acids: CASRQGSNQPQHF. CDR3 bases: TGTGCCAGTCGACAGGGTAGCAATCAGCCCCAGCATTTT. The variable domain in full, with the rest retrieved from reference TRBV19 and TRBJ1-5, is DGGITQSPKYLFRKEGQNVTLSCEQNLNHDAMYWYRQDPGQGLRLIYYSQIVNDFQKGDIAEGYSVSREKKESFPLTVTSAQKNPTAFYLCASRQGSNQPQHFGDGTRLSIL.

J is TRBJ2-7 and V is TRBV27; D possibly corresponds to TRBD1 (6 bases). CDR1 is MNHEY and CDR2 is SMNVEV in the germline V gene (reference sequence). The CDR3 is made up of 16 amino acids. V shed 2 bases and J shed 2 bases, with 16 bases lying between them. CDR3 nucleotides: TGTGCCAGCAGTTTAATAGGGACACCGACTCCCTACGAGCAGTACTTC. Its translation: CASSLIGTPTPYEQYF.

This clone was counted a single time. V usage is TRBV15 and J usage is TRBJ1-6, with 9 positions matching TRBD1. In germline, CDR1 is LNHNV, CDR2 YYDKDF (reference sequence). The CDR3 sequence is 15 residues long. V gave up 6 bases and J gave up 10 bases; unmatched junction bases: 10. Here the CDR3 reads CATSLGQGTISPLHF. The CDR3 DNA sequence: TGTGCCACCAGTCTTGGACAGGGGACCATCTCACCCCTCCACTTT.

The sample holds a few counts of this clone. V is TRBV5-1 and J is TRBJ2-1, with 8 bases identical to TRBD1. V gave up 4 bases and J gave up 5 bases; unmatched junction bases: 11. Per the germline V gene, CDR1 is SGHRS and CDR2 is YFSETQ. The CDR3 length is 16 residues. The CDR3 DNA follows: TGCGCCAGCAGCCCCCGGACAGGGACGACTAACAATGAGCAGTTCTTC. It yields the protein CASSPRTGTTNNEQFF.

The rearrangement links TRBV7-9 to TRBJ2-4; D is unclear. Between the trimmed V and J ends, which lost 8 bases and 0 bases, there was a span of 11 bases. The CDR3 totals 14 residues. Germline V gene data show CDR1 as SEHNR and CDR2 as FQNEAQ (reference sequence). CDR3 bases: TGTGCCAGCCGATTGGACGGAGCCAAAAACATTCAGTACTTC. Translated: CASRLDGAKNIQYF.

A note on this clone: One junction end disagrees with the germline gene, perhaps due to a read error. The CDR3 loop reads CASSPVSLAAEFLKTQYF. Here the CDR3 DNA reads TGTGCTAGCAGCCCAGTTTCGTTGGCAGCGGAATTTCTCAAGACCCAGTACTTC. V is TRBV7-7 and J is TRBJ2-5; tentatively, D is TRBD2 (5 bases). The CDR3 consists of 18 residues. Germline values: CDR1 SSHAT, CDR2 FNYEAQ (reference sequence). Variable domain in full (rest from reference TRBV7-7 and TRBJ2-5): GAGVSQSPRYKVTKRGQDVTLRCDPISSHATLYWYQQALGQGPEFLTYFNYEAQPDKSGLPSDRFSAERPEGSISTLTIQRTEQRDSAMYRCASSPVSLAAEFLKTQYFGPGTRLLVL.

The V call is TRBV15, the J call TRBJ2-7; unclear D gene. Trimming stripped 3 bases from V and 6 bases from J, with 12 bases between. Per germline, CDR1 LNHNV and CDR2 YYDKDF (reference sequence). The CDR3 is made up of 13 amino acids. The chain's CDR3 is CATSSARWGEQYF. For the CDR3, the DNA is TGTGCCACCAGCAGTGCACGCTGGGGCGAGCAGTACTTC. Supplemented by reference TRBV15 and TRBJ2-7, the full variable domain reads DAMVIQNPRYQVTQFGKPVTLSCSQTLNHNVMYWYQQKSSQAPKLLFHYYDKDFNNEADTPDNFQSRRPNTSFCFLDIRSPGLGDTAMYLCATSSARWGEQYFGPGTRLTVT.

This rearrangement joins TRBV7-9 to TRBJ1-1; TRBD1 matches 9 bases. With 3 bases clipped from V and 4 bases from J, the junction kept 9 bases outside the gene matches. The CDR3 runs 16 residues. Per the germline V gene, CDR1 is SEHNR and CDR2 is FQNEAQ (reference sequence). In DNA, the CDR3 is TGTGCCAGCAGCTTCCAAACCGGGACAGGGTCCACTGAAGCTTTCTTT. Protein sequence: CASSFQTGTGSTEAFF.

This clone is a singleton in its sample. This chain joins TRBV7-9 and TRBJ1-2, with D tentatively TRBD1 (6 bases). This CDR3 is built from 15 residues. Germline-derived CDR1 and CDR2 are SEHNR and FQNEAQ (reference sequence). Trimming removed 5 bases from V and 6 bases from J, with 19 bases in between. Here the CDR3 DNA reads TGTGCCAGCAGCCTAGTCAAGACAGGCGACCATGGCTACACCTTC. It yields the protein CASSLVKTGDHGYTF.

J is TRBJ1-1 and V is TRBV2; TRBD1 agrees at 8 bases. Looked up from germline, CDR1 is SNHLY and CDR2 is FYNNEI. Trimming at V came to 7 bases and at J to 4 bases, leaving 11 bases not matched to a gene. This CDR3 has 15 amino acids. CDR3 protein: CASTPGQGGITEAFF. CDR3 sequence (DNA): TGTGCCAGCACCCCCGGACAGGGAGGGATCACTGAAGCTTTCTTT.

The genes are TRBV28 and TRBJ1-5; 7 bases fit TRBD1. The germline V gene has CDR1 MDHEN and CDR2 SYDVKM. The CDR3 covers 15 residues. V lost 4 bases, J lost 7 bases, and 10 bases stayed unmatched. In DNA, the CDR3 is TGTGCCAGCAGTTCTTCACAGGGGAGCGGGCAGCCCCAGCATTTT. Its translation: CASSSSQGSGQPQHF.

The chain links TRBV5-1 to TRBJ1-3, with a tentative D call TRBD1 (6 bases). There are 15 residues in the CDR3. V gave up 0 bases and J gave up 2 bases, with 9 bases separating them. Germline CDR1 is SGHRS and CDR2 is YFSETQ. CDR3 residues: CASSLEGVAGNTIYF. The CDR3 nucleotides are TGCGCCAGCAGCTTGGAGGGGGTCGCTGGAAACACCATATATTTT.

CDR3: CASKGTYNEQFF. CDR3 nucleotide sequence: TGCGCCAGTAAAGGAACGTACAATGAGCAGTTCTTC. The chain is built from TRBV5-1 and TRBJ2-1; D gene unclear. The CDR3 is 12 residues long. The germline CDR1 and CDR2 sequences are SGHRS and YFSETQ. The ends were cut back, 8 bases at V and 4 bases at J, with 10 bases in the middle.

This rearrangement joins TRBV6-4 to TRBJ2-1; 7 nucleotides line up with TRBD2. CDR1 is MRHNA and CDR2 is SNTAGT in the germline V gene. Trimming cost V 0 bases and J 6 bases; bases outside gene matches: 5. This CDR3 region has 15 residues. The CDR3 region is CASSDSGASGNEQFF. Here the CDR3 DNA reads TGTGCCAGCAGTGACTCCGGGGCTAGCGGCAATGAGCAGTTCTTC.

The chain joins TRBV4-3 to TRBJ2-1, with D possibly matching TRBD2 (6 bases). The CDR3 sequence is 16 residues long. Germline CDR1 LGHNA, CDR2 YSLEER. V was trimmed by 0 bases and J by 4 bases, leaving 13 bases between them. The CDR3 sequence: CASSQEEGTPYNEQFF. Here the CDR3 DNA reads TGCGCCAGCAGCCAAGAGGAGGGGACTCCTTACAATGAGCAGTTCTTC.

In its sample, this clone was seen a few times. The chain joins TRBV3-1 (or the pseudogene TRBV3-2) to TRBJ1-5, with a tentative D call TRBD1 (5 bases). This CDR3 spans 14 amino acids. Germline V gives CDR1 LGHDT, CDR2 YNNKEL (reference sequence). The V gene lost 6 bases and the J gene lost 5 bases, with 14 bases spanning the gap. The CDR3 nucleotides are TGTGCCAGCAGGAAAGGGACGGACGATCAGCCCCAGCATTTT. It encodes CASRKGTDDQPQHF.

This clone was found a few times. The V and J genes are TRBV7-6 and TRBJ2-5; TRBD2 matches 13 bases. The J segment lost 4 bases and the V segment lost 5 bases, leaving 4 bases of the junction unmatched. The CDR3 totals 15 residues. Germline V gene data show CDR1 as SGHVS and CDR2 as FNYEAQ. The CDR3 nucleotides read TGTGCCAGCAGCAAACTAGCGGGGGGGCGAGAGACCCAGTACTTC. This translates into CASSKLAGGRETQYF.

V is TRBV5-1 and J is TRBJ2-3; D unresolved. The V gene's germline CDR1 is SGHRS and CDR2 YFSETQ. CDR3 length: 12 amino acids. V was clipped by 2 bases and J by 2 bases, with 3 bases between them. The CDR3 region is CASSLSTDTQYF. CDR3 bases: TGCGCCAGCAGCTTATCCACAGATACGCAGTATTTT.